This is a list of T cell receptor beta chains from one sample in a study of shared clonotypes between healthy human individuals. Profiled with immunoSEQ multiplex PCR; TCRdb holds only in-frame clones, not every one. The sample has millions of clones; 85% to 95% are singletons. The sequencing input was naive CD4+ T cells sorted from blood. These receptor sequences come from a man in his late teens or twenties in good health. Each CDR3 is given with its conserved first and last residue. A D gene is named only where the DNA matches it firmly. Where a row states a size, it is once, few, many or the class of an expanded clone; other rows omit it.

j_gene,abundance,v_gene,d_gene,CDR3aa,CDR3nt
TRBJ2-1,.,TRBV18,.,CASSPDSPPYNEQFF,TGTGCCAGCTCACCAGATAGTCCCCCCTACAATGAGCAGTTCTTC
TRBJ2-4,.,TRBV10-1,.,CASSSGTKNIQYF,TGCGCCAGCAGTAGTGGAACCAAAAACATTCAGTACTTC
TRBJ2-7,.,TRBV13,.,CASSLEDGRSEQYF,TGTGCCAGCAGCTTAGAGGACGGGCGGAGCGAGCAGTACTTC
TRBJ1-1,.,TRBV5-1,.,CASSPWEGDGTEAFF,TGCGCCAGCAGCCCGTGGGAGGGCGACGGCACTGAAGCTTTCTTT
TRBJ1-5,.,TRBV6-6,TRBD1,CASRDRAPSGYQPQHF,TGTGCCAGCCGGGACAGGGCTCCCAGCGGCTATCAGCCCCAGCATTTT
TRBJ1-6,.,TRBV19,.,CASRDSLWSPLHF,TGTGCCAGCCGGGACTCACTATGGTCACCCCTCCACTTT
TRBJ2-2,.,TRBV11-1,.,CASSLAATEYTGELFF,TGTGCCAGCAGCTTAGCGGCGACAGAGTACACCGGGGAGCTGTTTTTT
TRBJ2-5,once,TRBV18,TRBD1,CASSPKTGGETQYF,TGTGCCAGCTCCCCTAAAACAGGGGGCGAGACCCAGTACTTC
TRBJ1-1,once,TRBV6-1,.,CASRYSGAFF,TGTGCCAGCAGGTACTCCGGAGCTTTCTTT
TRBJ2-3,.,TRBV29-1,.,CSVEQTEDTQYF,TGCAGCGTTGAGCAGACAGAGGATACGCAGTATTTT
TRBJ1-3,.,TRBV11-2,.,CASSLVEGLTGNTIYF,TGTGCCAGCAGCTTAGTTGAGGGTTTGACCGGAAACACCATATATTTT
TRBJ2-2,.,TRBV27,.,CASTQGRLGVGELFF,TGTGCCAGCACCCAGGGTCGTTTAGGGGTCGGGGAGCTGTTTTTT
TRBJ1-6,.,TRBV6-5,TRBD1,CASSYSRDRANGPLHF,TGTGCCAGCAGTTACTCGAGGGACAGGGCAAATGGACCCCTCCACTTT
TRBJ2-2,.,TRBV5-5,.,CASSLVAETNTGELFF,TGTGCCAGCAGCTTGGTGGCGGAGACGAACACCGGGGAGCTGTTTTTT
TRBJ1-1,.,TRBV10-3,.,CAISESVGNTEAFF,TGTGCCATCAGTGAGTCTGTGGGAAACACTGAAGCTTTCTTT
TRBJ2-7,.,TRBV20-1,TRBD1,CSASQGYEQYF,TGCAGTGCTTCACAGGGGTACGAGCAGTACTTC
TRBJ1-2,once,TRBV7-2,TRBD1,CASSLNRGHGYTF,TGTGCCAGCAGCTTAAACAGGGGTCATGGCTACACCTTC
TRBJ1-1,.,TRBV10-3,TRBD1,CAISARTGASLGNTEAFF,TGTGCCATCAGTGCCAGGACAGGGGCGTCCCTTGGGAACACTGAAGCTTTCTTT
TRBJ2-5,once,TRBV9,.,CASTPSGGESETQYF,TGTGCCAGCACCCCTTCCGGGGGTGAGTCAGAGACCCAGTACTTC
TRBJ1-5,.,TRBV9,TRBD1,CASSAGQGRQPQHF,TGTGCCAGCAGCGCAGGACAGGGGCGGCAGCCCCAGCATTTT
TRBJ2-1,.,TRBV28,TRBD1,CASSSGQGVYNEQFF,TGTGCCAGCAGTTCCGGACAGGGGGTGTACAATGAGCAGTTCTTC
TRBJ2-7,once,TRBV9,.,CASSVAAGTYEQYF,TGTGCCAGCAGCGTTGCCGCAGGAACCTACGAGCAGTACTTC
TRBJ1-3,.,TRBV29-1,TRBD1,CSVVAGTGLPLSGNTIYF,TGCAGCGTCGTTGCCGGGACAGGGCTTCCTCTTTCTGGAAACACCATATATTTT
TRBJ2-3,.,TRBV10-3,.,CAIRRTDTQYF,TGTGCCATCCGCCGGACAGATACGCAGTATTTT
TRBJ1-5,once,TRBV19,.,CASSNRYGNRPQDQPQHF,TGTGCCAGTAGCAACCGATACGGGAACAGGCCCCAGGATCAGCCCCAGCATTTT
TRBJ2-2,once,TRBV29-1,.,CSVMNTGELFF,TGCAGCGTTATGAACACCGGGGAGCTGTTTTTT
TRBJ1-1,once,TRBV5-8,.,CASSLVKGSTEAFF,TGTGCCAGCAGCTTGGTGAAGGGTTCCACTGAAGCTTTCTTT
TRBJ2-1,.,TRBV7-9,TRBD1,CASSVAGQGANEQFF,TGTGCCAGCAGCGTCGCGGGACAGGGGGCCAATGAGCAGTTCTTC
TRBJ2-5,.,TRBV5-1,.,CASSLGTAWETQYF,TGCGCCAGCAGCTTGGGGACAGCGTGGGAGACCCAGTACTTC
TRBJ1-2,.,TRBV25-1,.,CASSELSGYGYTF,TGTGCCAGCAGTGAATTATCAGGCTATGGCTACACCTTC
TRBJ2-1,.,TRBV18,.,CASSPGSGAGGSYNEQFF,TGTGCCAGCTCGCCCGGGTCTGGGGCAGGTGGCTCCTACAATGAGCAGTTCTTC
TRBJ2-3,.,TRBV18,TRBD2,CASSATSGSGTDTQYF,TGTGCCAGCTCAGCGACTAGCGGGAGTGGGACAGATACGCAGTATTTT
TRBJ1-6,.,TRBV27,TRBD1,CASRITGGYSPLHF,TGTGCCAGTCGAATCACAGGGGGCTATTCACCCCTCCACTTT
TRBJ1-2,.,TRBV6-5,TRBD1,CASKRDRGDYGYTF,TGTGCCAGCAAACGGGACAGGGGTGACTATGGCTACACCTTC
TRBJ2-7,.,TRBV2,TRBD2,CASSFTGGVLDEQYF,TGTGCCAGCAGTTTCACGGGAGGCGTCCTCGACGAGCAGTACTTC
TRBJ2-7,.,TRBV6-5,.,CASTRAGTAYEQYF,TGTGCCAGCACCCGAGCCGGGACTGCCTACGAGCAGTACTTC
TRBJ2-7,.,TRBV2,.,CASSRGNEQYF,TGTGCCAGCAGCCGTGGTAACGAGCAGTACTTC
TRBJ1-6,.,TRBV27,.,CASSSYRDLNSPLHF,TGTGCCAGCAGTTCCTACCGGGACCTTAATTCACCCCTCCACTTT
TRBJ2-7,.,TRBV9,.,CASSATGTGTYEQYF,TGTGCCAGCAGCGCAACCGGGACGGGAACCTACGAGCAGTACTTC
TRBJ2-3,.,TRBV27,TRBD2,CASSLPSSRGGRTDTQYF,TGTGCCAGCAGTTTACCGTCCTCGCGGGGGGGCCGCACAGATACGCAGTATTTT
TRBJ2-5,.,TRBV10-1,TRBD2,CASSESSPRREGRETQYF,TGCGCCAGCAGTGAGTCCTCCCCCCGGCGGGAGGGCCGAGAGACCCAGTACTTC
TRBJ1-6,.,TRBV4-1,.,CASSQDGALSTLHF,TGCGCCAGCAGCCAAGATGGTGCGCTTTCAACCCTCCACTTT
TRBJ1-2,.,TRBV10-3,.,CAISESQGSSTF,TGTGCCATCAGTGAGTCGCAGGGCTCCAGCACCTTC
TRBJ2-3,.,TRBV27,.,CASSWGSGRGIEDTQYF,TGTGCCAGCAGTTGGGGGTCAGGGAGGGGGATTGAAGATACGCAGTATTTT
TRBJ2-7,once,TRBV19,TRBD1,CASSLRQGSYEQYF,TGTGCCAGTAGTCTGCGACAGGGATCCTACGAGCAGTACTTC
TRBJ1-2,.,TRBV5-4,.,CASSQESNYGYTF,TGTGCCAGCAGCCAGGAGTCTAACTATGGCTACACCTTC
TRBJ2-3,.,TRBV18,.,CASSPGSPDTQYF,TGTGCCAGCTCACCCGGGAGCCCAGATACGCAGTATTTT
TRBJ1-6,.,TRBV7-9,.,CASSLAGRSPLHF,TGTGCCAGCAGCTTAGCGGGGCGTTCACCCCTCCACTTT
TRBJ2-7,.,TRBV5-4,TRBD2,CASSLSLAGVSYEQYF,TGTGCCAGCAGCTTATCTCTAGCGGGAGTCTCCTACGAGCAGTACTTC
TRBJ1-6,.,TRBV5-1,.,CASRTEYNSPLHF,TGCGCCAGCCGGACAGAGTATAATTCACCCCTCCACTTT
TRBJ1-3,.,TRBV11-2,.,CASSLDRPIANGNTIYF,TGTGCCAGCAGCTTAGATAGGCCTATAGCCAATGGAAACACCATATATTTT
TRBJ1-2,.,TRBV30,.,CAWTYGGGYGYTF,TGTGCCTGGACCTATGGGGGGGGCTATGGCTACACCTTC
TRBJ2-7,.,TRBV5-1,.,CASSLEGLQYF,TGCGCCAGCAGCTTGGAAGGGCTGCAGTACTTC
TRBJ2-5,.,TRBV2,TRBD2,CASTGGAGKETQYF,TGTGCCAGCACGGGAGGGGCGGGGAAAGAGACCCAGTACTTC
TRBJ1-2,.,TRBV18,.,CASSPPGEGVNYGYTF,TGTGCCAGCTCACCACCGGGTGAGGGAGTTAACTATGGCTACACCTTC